This T cell receptor beta chain was sequenced in a study of CXCR3-negative and CXCR3-positive naive CD8 T cells. Findings and limits, study-wide: The study found comparably high diversity in both naive subsets and much lower diversity in memory CD8+ cells.

CD8+ T cell subsets were each sorted in triplicate, about 290,000 cells apiece. On this clonotype: The target antigen is unknown.

The CDR3 consists of 14 residues. The germline CDR1 and CDR2 sequences are SGHAT and FQNNGV. UMI-labeled TRB cDNA libraries were prepared by 5' RACE. After re-calling the 5' RACE reads, TCRdb lists one entry per CDR3 protein, DNA absent. This table holds 30,000 to 40,000 distinct CDR3 sequences. The sequence derives from a human donor in good health. Some clones in this sample may be carry-over from other donors' samples. Sequencing used memory CD8+ T cells from blood. The chain couples TRBV11-2 to TRBJ1-1; TCRdb lists TRBD1, though no DNA is available to test this call. CDR3 sequence: CASSLAGENTEAFF.